The clone carrying this T cell receptor (beta chain) showed up just a few times. No antigen is known for it. The germline V gene has CDR1 SGHTA and CDR2 FQGTGA. This CDR3 region has 16 residues. V lost 5 bases and J lost 0; bases outside the gene matches: 5. For ophthalmopathy patients, the Clinical Activity Score was at least 3 and the NOSPECS grade at least 4; duration was under 3 months. Fresh peripheral blood, approximately 9.6 ml, yielded the PBMCs. This entry is derived from a study of T cells in Graves' hyperthyroidism and ophthalmopathy. The study's findings and limits: Ophthalmopathy was model-predicted a median roughly 6.2 months pre-onset. Most thyroid clonotypes expanded above 0.001 were also detected in blood.

Using RNA transcripts as the source, TCR beta CDR3 regions were amplified. TCR CDR3 underwent first-round RT-PCR with the HTBI primer set. MiXCR, applied by TCRdb to the multiplex PCR reads, yields one record per CDR3 protein. This repertoire shows about 500,000 distinct CDR3 sequences, roughly 16% found once; its top ten account for about 29%. The TCR originated in a woman aged 25 to 45 with Graves' ophthalmopathy. The source material was blood. The gene calls are TRBV7-3 and TRBJ2-1, with TRBD1 matching over 9 bases. CDR3 loop: CASSPPGQGSYNEQFF. For the CDR3, the DNA is TGTGCCAGCAGCCCTCCGGGACAGGGCTCCTACAATGAGCAGTTCTTC.